This entry lists 21 T cell receptor beta chains sequenced from one sample in a study of radiation and T cells in renal cell carcinoma. The time point here: blood 4 weeks post-SBRT, at nephrectomy. This sample's treatment: 15 Gy SBRT to primary tumor, nephrectomy 4 weeks later. Measured with immunoSEQ multiplex PCR; TCRdb has only the in-frame clones, and not every one. The sample shows around 100,000 clones, approximately 82% of them seen only once. Sample: blood, taken from a patient whose treatment included radiotherapy and nephrectomy. Receptor source: a man aged 55 to 70 with renal cell carcinoma.

The rearrangement links TRBV18 to TRBJ1-3, with a possible D match to TRBD1 (6 bases). The CDR3 has 15 residues. The V end was cut by 5 bases, the J end by 0 bases, with 11 bases between. CDR1 KGHSH and CDR2 LQKENI come from the germline V gene. The CDR3 sequence is CASSSNRDSGNTIYF. The CDR3 DNA is TGTGCCAGCTCATCAAACAGGGACTCTGGAAACACCATATATTTT.

The rearrangement joins TRBV6-5 to TRBJ1-1, with TRBD1 as a possible D gene (6 bases). Trimming stripped 6 bases from V and 0 bases from J, with 14 bases between. This CDR3 comprises 15 residues. Germline V gene sequence: CDR1 MNHEY, CDR2 SVGAGI. The CDR3 DNA is TGTGCCAGCAGCAGTACAGGGATCTTGAACACTGAAGCTTTCTTT. Translation: CASSSTGILNTEAFF.

The V and J genes are TRBV27 and TRBJ2-7; 12 bases are shared with TRBD2. Unmatched junction bases numbered 11, after V lost 3 bases and J lost 2 bases. The CDR3 runs 18 residues. The germline V gene has CDR1 MNHEY and CDR2 SMNVEV (reference sequence). CDR3: CASSFRGELAGGTYEQYF. DNA of the CDR3: TGTGCCAGCAGTTTCAGGGGCGAGCTAGCGGGAGGGACCTACGAGCAGTACTTC.

The chain combines TRBV27 with TRBJ2-7; D might be TRBD1 (5 bases). The germline CDR1 and CDR2 sequences are MNHEY and SMNVEV (reference sequence). Trimming left V 3 bases short and J 0 bases short, with 12 bases between. CDR3 size: 15 residues. The CDR3 region has the DNA TGTGCCAGCAGTTTGTTGGGGCGCATCTCCTACGAGCAGTACTTC. Translated, it gives CASSLLGRISYEQYF.

This chain connects TRBV6-5 to TRBJ2-7, with D maybe TRBD2 (5 bases). The CDR3 has 14 residues. Germline V gene sequence: CDR1 MNHEY, CDR2 SVGAGI. Between the trimmed V and J ends, which lost 2 bases and 6 bases, there was a span of 14 bases. As DNA, the CDR3 is TGTGCCAGCAGTTACAGTCGGGGTGAAGGCGAGCAGTACTTC. Protein product: CASSYSRGEGEQYF.

The chain combines TRBV10-3 with TRBJ2-7, with TRBD2 identical over 14 bases. The V gene end was trimmed by 6 bases and the J gene end by 6 bases; junction bases not matched to a gene: 7. Germline V CDR1 and CDR2: ENHRY, SYGVKD. There are 15 residues in the CDR3. The CDR3 DNA follows: TGTGCCATCAGGGGGGGACTAGCGGGAGTCGGCGAGCAGTACTTC. It encodes CAIRGGLAGVGEQYF.

V and J are TRBV10-3 and TRBJ1-2; no reliable D call. Trimming removed 0 bases from V and 1 base from J, with 3 bases in between. This CDR3 region has 13 residues. Germline-derived CDR1 and CDR2 are ENHRY and SYGVKD. The CDR3 region has the DNA TGTGCCATCAGTGAGTCAAATAACTATGGCTACACCTTC. It yields the protein CAISESNNYGYTF.

The genes are TRBV27 and TRBJ2-5; TRBD2 matches 14 bases. The germline V gene has CDR1 MNHEY and CDR2 SMNVEV (reference sequence). The CDR3 extends over 19 amino acids. J lost 4 bases, V lost 5 bases, and 15 bases had no gene match. The CDR3 DNA is TGTGCCAGCAGTCCGTTATGGACTAGCGGGAGGAGGGCAGGAGAGACCCAGTACTTC. Its translation is CASSPLWTSGRRAGETQYF.

This clone was seen just once. The V gene is TRBV10-1, the J gene TRBJ2-1; possible D gene TRBD2, 5 bases. CDR3 length: 16 amino acids. The germline V gene encodes CDR1 WNHNN and CDR2 SYGVQD (reference sequence). Trimming removed 0 bases from V and 9 bases from J, with 18 bases in between. CDR3 protein: CASSESRSNGNSEQFF. CDR3 nucleotide sequence: TGCGCCAGCAGTGAGTCGAGGTCCAACGGGAACAGTGAGCAGTTCTTC.

The J gene is TRBJ1-2, the V gene TRBV25-1; no clear D gene. The CDR3 runs 13 residues. V lost 9 bases and J 4 bases, leaving 15 bases between the germline ends. Germline V gene data show CDR1 as MGHDK and CDR2 as SYGVNS. CDR3 sequence: CARPGRHTYGYTF. In DNA form, the CDR3 reads TGTGCCAGACCCGGACGGCACACCTATGGCTACACCTTC.

The rearrangement joins TRBV5-6 to TRBJ2-5, with D perhaps TRBD1 (6 bases). CDR3 length: 13 amino acids. CDR1 is SGHDT and CDR2 is YYEEEE in the germline V gene. Trimming removed 4 bases from V and 7 bases from J, with 14 bases in between. The CDR3 DNA is TGTGCCAGCAGCCCCAGGGGCTCAAGGACCCAGTACTTC. This encodes CASSPRGSRTQYF.

The chain carries TRBV28 and TRBJ2-1; no clear D. The germline V gene encodes CDR1 MDHEN and CDR2 SYDVKM. V gave up 2 bases and J gave up 16 bases, with 15 bases separating them. The CDR3 sequence is 12 residues long. CDR3 sequence reads: CASSLPSGSQFF. CDR3 DNA: TGTGCCAGCAGTTTACCTTCCGGTTCGCAATTCTTC.

The rearrangement uses TRBV6-5 and TRBJ1-4, with 8 bases that match TRBD1. The CDR3 has 15 residues. Per germline, CDR1 MNHEY and CDR2 SVGAGI. The J segment lost 7 bases and the V segment lost 6 bases, leaving 10 bases of the junction unmatched. CDR3: CASRNPTGAGEKLFF. The CDR3 coding sequence is TGTGCCAGCAGAAACCCGACAGGGGCGGGTGAAAAACTGTTTTTT.

The V gene is TRBV5-4, the J gene TRBJ2-1; a possible D gene is TRBD1 (5 bases). Per germline, CDR1 SGHNT and CDR2 YYREEE (reference sequence). There are 16 residues in the CDR3. V was clipped by 4 bases and J by 7 bases, with 21 bases between them. In DNA form, the CDR3 reads TGTGCCAGCAGCGCAACCCTGACAGTAGCTCCTAATGAGCAGTTCTTC. Translating it yields CASSATLTVAPNEQFF.

The chain is built from TRBV19 and TRBJ2-1; maybe TRBD1 (5 bases). The CDR3 length is 12 residues. Per germline, CDR1 LNHDA and CDR2 SQIVND (reference sequence). Trimming shortened V by 0 bases and J by 15 bases, and 12 bases separated the two germline ends. Here the CDR3 DNA reads TGTGCCAGTAGTATAGATCAGGCAGGGCGGTTCTTC. Protein product: CASSIDQAGRFF.

This clone came up a few times. The V call is TRBV7-8, the J call TRBJ1-2; no reliable D call. The germline V gene encodes CDR1 SGHVS and CDR2 FQNEAQ. Trimming removed 1 base from V and 0 bases from J, with 15 bases in between. The CDR3 contains 17 residues. This chain's CDR3 is CASSLVVLSSANYGYTF. CDR3 coding DNA: TGTGCCAGCAGCTTAGTCGTCCTCAGCTCAGCTAACTATGGCTACACCTTC.

The chain has TRBV7-2 and TRBJ1-2; D is undetermined. Germline V gene sequence: CDR1 SGHTA, CDR2 FQGNSA. The V gene lost 5 bases and the J gene lost 1 base, with 8 bases spanning the gap. The CDR3 contains 13 residues. The CDR3 region is CASSPGFNYGYTF. For the CDR3, the DNA is TGTGCCAGCAGCCCGGGATTTAACTATGGCTACACCTTC.

This chain uses TRBV28 with TRBJ1-5; D remains unclear. Looked up from germline, CDR1 is MDHEN and CDR2 is SYDVKM. This CDR3 is 13 amino acids long. CDR3 protein: CAVQRSSNQPQHF. CDR3 bases: TGTGCAGTACAGCGGAGTAGCAATCAGCCCCAGCATTTT.

A single count supports this clone. The chain joins TRBV28 to TRBJ2-5, with 8 positions matching TRBD2. CDR1 is MDHEN, CDR2 SYDVKM, per germline. CDR3 size: 15 residues. The trim removed 4 bases at V and 4 bases at J, leaving 8 bases unmatched. The CDR3 sequence is CASSSAGTSIETQYF. In nucleotides, the CDR3 is TGTGCCAGCAGTTCGGCCGGGACTAGTATAGAGACCCAGTACTTC.

This chain connects TRBV15 to TRBJ2-3, with 7 bases identical to TRBD2. From germline, CDR1 is LNHNV and CDR2 YYDKDF (reference sequence). V shed 0 bases and J 0 bases; nucleotides not matched to a gene: 9. The length of the CDR3 is 18 residues. CDR3 sequence (DNA): TGTGCCACCAGCAGAGATCCCTTGGGGGGGACTAGCACAGATACGCAGTATTTT. As protein: CATSRDPLGGTSTDTQYF.

This chain connects TRBV27 to TRBJ2-2, with 9 positions matching TRBD1. Germline CDR1 and CDR2: MNHEY and SMNVEV (reference sequence). Unmatched junction bases numbered 7, after V lost 5 bases and J lost 6 bases. The CDR3 runs to 15 residues. CDR3 sequence (DNA): TGTGCCAGCAGTCAGGGACAGGGTTTGGCCGGGGAGCTGTTTTTT. It is translated as CASSQGQGLAGELFF.